A single T cell receptor beta chain is shown here with its context. The CDR3 covers 15 residues. V was shortened by 0 bases and J by 7 bases, with 18 bases between the two germline ends. CDR1 and CDR2 (germline): GTSNPN, SVGIG (reference sequence). Authors' methods: Amplification from reference gene primers served as the basis for estimated nucleated cell counts. Repertoires were generated with immunoSEQ multiplex PCR, while TCRdb's copy carries only in-frame clones and drops some. V, J and clone size reflect that table, while D and trimming were determined from the DNA. In the table there are some 130,000 clones, about 91% of which are singletons. These data belong to a study of blood T cell repertoires in COVID-19. Study overall: The analysed material was cDNA or gDNA that came from T cells, B-cell-depleted T cells, or PBMCs.

This sequence originates from a man aged 50 to 59 with acute or convalescent COVID-19. The sample consisted of peripheral blood. The chain is built from TRBV30 and TRBJ1-2; D is unresolved. In DNA, the CDR3 is TGTGCCTGGAGTGTAAGGTCGGGTTGGAGTTTTGGCTACACCTTC. This sequence encodes CAWSVRSGWSFGYTF.